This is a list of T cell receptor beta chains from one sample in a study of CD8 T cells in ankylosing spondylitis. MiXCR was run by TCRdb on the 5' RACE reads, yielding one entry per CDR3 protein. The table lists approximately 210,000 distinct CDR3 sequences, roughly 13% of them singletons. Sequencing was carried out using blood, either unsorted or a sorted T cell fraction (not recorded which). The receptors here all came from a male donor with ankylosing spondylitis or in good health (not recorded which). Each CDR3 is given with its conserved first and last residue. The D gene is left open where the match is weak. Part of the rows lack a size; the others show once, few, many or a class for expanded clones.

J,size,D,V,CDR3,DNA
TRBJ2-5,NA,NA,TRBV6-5,CASSYSIRGPQETQYF,TGTGCCAGCAGTTACTCGATCCGGGGGCCCCAAGAGACCCAGTACTTC
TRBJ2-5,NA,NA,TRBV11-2,CASSITGNPTLGGETQYF,TGTGCCAGCAGCATAACAGGGAACCCCACTCTGGGGGGAGAGACCCAGTACTTC
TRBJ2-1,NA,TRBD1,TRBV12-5,CASGLVQGTDYNEQFF,TGTGCTAGTGGTTTGGTACAAGGGACAGATTACAATGAGCAGTTCTTC
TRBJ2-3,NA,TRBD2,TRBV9,CASSPSGGAEYTQYF,TGTGCCAGCAGCCCTAGCGGGGGGGCCGAGTATACGCAGTATTTT
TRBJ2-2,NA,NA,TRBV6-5,CASSYSYGLDTGELFF,TGTGCCAGCAGTTACTCCTACGGTCTGGACACCGGGGAGCTGTTTTTT
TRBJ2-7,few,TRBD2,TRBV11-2,CASSIGTSGPYEQYF,TGTGCCAGCAGCATAGGGACTAGCGGTCCCTACGAGCAGTACTTC
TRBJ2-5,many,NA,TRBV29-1,CSVEEPRGRQETQYF,TGCAGCGTTGAAGAACCGCGTGGTCGGCAAGAGACCCAGTACTTC
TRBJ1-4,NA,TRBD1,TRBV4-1,CASSQGDRGSNEKLFF,TGCGCCAGCAGCCAGGGAGACAGGGGGTCTAATGAAAAACTGTTTTTT
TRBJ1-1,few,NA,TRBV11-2,CASRRGAGVTEAFF,TGTGCCAGCAGAAGAGGGGCAGGGGTGACTGAAGCTTTCTTT
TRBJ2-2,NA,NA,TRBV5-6,CASSLGAQGNTGELFF,TGTGCCAGCAGTTTGGGGGCCCAGGGAAACACCGGGGAGCTGTTTTTT
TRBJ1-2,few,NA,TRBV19,CASSIFDCCYGYTF,TGTGCCAGTAGTATATTCGACTGCTGCTATGGCTACACCTTC
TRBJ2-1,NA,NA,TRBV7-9,CASSLSLADHNEQFF,TGTGCCAGCAGCCTTTCGCTGGCGGATCACAATGAGCAGTTCTTC
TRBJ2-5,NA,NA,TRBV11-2,CASTEIRSQETQYF,TGTGCCAGCACCGAAATCCGCAGTCAAGAGACCCAGTACTTC
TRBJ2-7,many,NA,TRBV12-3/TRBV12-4,CASTAGPYEQYF,TGTGCCAGCACCGCGGGACCGTACGAGCAGTACTTC
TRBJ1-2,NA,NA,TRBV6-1,CASSAYGYTF,TGTGCCAGCAGTGCCTATGGCTACACCTTC
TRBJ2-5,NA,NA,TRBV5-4,CASSLWASLETQYF,TGTGCCAGCAGCTTGTGGGCCTCCTTGGAGACCCAGTACTTC
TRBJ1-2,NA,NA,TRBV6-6,CASSLEGGYGYTF,TGTGCCAGCAGCCTGGAGGGCGGCTATGGCTACACCTTC
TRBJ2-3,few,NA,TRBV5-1,CASSLGLGESTDTQYF,TGCGCCAGCAGCCTCGGACTGGGGGAAAGCACAGATACGCAGTATTTT
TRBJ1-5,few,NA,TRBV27,CASGSNQPQHF,TGTGCCAGCGGAAGCAATCAGCCCCAGCATTTT
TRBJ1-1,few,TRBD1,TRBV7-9,CASSWDRGINTEAFF,TGTGCCAGCAGCTGGGACAGAGGGATTAACACTGAAGCTTTCTTT
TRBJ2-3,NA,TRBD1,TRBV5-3,CARGPGSQGPAGDTQYF,TGTGCCAGGGGCCCCGGGTCACAGGGGCCCGCGGGAGATACGCAGTATTTT
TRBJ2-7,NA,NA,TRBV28,CASSSRLIFYEQYF,TGTGCCAGCAGTTCGCGACTGATTTTCTACGAGCAGTACTTC
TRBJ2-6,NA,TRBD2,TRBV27,CASSLRGVSGANVLTF,TGTGCCAGCAGTTTACGGGGGGTTTCTGGGGCCAACGTCCTGACTTTC
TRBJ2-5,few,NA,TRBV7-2,CASSLGILSPRGETQYF,TGTGCCAGCAGCTTAGGGATACTGTCCCCGAGGGGAGAGACCCAGTACTTC
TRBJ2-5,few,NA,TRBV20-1,CLPPGARETQYF,TGTCTCCCCCCCGGGGCGCGGGAGACCCAGTACTTC
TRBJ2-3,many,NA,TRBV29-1,CSVERDTQYF,TGCAGCGTTGAAAGAGATACGCAGTATTTT
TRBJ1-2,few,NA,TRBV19,CASSPTLSYGYTF,TGTGCCAGTAGTCCCACACTTTCCTATGGCTACACCTTC
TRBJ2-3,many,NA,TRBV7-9,CASSLARTDTQYF,TGTGCCAGCAGTTTGGCCAGAACAGATACGCAGTATTTT
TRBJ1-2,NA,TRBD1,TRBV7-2,CASSSADRAGGYTF,TGTGCCAGCAGCTCCGCGGACAGGGCTGGTGGCTACACCTTC
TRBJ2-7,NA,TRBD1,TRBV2,CASGIPGTGDGARYFYEQYF,TGTGCCAGCGGTATACCCGGGACAGGGGATGGTGCGCGATATTTCTACGAGCAGTACTTC
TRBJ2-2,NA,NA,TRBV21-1,CASSNPGGNTGELFF,TGTGCCAGCAGCAACCCGGGAGGCAACACCGGGGAGCTGTTTTTT
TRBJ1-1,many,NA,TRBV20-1,CSASVGKVTEAFF,TGCAGTGCTAGTGTGGGCAAAGTCACTGAAGCTTTCTTT
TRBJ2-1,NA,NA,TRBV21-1,CASSKGKRGSRNEQFF,TGTGCCAGCAGCAAAGGAAAGCGGGGGTCTCGTAATGAGCAGTTCTTC
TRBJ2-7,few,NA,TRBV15,CATSPPWGVPYEQYF,TGTGCCACCAGCCCACCCTGGGGGGTACCCTACGAGCAGTACTTC
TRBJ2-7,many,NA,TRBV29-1,CSVVGTLQGPEQYF,TGCAGCGTTGTCGGGACTCTACAAGGCCCCGAGCAGTACTTC
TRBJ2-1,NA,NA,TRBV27,CASSAFLSSYNEQFF,TGTGCCAGCAGTGCTTTCCTGAGCTCCTACAATGAGCAGTTCTTC
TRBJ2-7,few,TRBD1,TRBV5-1,CASSRHGQGAGEQYF,TGCGCCAGCAGCCGCCATGGACAGGGGGCAGGGGAGCAGTACTTC
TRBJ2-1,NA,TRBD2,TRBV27,CASSLSPLLASGDHNEQFF,TGTGCCAGCAGTTTATCCCCGTTACTGGCTAGCGGGGATCACAATGAGCAGTTCTTC
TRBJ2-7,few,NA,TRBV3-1,CASSLGPAGIDEQYF,TGTGCCAGCAGCCTAGGACCAGCAGGGATCGACGAGCAGTACTTC
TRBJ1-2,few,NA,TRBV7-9,CASGRGEVNYGYTF,TGTGCCAGCGGCCGCGGCGAAGTAAACTATGGCTACACCTTC
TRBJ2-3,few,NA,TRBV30,CAWCHAANTDTQYF,TGTGCCTGGTGCCACGCCGCGAACACAGATACGCAGTATTTT
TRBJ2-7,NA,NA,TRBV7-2,CASSLATRSSYEQYF,TGTGCCAGCAGCTTAGCTACTAGGAGCTCCTACGAGCAGTACTTC
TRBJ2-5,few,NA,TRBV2,CASMFREYLEETQYF,TGTGCCAGCATGTTCAGGGAGTACTTGGAAGAGACCCAGTACTTC
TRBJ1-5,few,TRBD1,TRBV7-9,CASSLGDRGRGNQPQHF,TGTGCCAGCAGCTTAGGGGACAGGGGGCGAGGTAATCAGCCCCAGCATTTT
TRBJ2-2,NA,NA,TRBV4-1,CASSQMRQGNTGELFF,TGCGCCAGCAGCCAAATGAGGCAGGGGAACACCGGGGAGCTGTTTTTT
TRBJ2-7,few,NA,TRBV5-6,CASSSLGRTLSYEQYF,TGTGCCAGCAGCTCTCTAGGGCGGACCCTCTCCTACGAGCAGTACTTC
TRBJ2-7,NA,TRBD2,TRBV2,CASSGLAGYEQYF,TGTGCCAGCAGCGGACTAGCGGGCTACGAGCAGTACTTC
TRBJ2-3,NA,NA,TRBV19,CASRDSGDTQYF,TGTGCCAGTCGGGACTCCGGAGATACGCAGTATTTT
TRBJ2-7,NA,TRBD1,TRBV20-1,CSAGQDRSYEQYF,TGCAGTGCCGGGCAGGACAGGTCCTACGAGCAGTACTTC
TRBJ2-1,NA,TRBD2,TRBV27,CASSLAGGHYNEQFF,TGTGCCAGCAGTTTAGCGGGAGGGCACTACAATGAGCAGTTCTTC
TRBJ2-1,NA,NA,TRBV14,CASSETSRPEQFF,TGTGCCAGCAGCGAGACTAGTAGGCCTGAGCAGTTCTTC
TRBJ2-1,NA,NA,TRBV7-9,CASSLGQAEQFF,TGTGCCAGCAGCTTAGGGCAGGCTGAGCAGTTCTTC
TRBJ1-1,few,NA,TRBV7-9,CASSTGPTEAFF,TGTGCCAGCAGCACGGGACCGACTGAAGCTTTCTTT
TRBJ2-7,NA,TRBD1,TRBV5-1,CASSDRDRGSYEQYF,TGCGCCAGCAGCGACCGGGACAGGGGAAGCTACGAGCAGTACTTC
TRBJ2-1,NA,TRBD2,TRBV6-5,CASSWTSGGDNEQFF,TGTGCCAGCAGTTGGACTAGCGGGGGGGACAATGAGCAGTTCTTC